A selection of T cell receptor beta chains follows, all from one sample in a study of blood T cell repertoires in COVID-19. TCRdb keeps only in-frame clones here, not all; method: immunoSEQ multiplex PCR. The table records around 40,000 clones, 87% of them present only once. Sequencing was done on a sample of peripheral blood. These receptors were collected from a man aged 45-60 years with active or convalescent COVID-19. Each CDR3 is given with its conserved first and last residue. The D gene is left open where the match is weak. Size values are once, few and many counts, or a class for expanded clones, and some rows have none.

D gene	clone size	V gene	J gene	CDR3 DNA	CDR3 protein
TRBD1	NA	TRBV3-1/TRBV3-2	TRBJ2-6	TGTGCCAGCAGCCAAGAGGGACAGGGACACTCTGGGGCCAACGTCCTGACTTTC	CASSQEGQGHSGANVLTF
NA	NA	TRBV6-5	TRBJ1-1	TGTGCCAGCCCCCGCAGGGCCCCGTCGGGCACTGAAGCTTTCTTT	CASPRRAPSGTEAFF
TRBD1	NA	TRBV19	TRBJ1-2	TGTGCCGTTCAGGGACAGGACCCTAACTATGGCTACACCTTC	CAVQGQDPNYGYTF
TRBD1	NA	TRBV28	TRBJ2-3	TGTGCCAGCAGTAGCCCCCCCGGGACAGGGAGCTTTGTTACGCAGTATTTT	CASSSPPGTGSFVTQYF
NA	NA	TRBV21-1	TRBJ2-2	TGTGCCAGCAGCCCCCACAGGGCCGGGGAGCTGTTTTTT	CASSPHRAGELFF
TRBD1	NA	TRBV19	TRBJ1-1	TGTGCCAGTGGGGACAGGAACACTGAAGCTTTCTTT	CASGDRNTEAFF
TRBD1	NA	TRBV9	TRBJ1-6	TGTGCCAGCAGCGCGGCGACAGGGGTTTCACCCCTCCACTTT	CASSAATGVSPLHF
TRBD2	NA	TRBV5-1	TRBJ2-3	TGCGCCAGCGGCCCGGGCGGGGGGGCCGTCACAGATACGCAGTATTTT	CASGPGGGAVTDTQYF
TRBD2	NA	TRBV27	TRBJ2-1	TGTGCCAGCACTAGCGGGGGGGAACCCTACAATGAGCAGTTCTTC	CASTSGGEPYNEQFF
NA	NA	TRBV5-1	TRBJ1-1	TGCGCCAGCAGCTGGACAGAGAACACTGAAGCTTTCTTT	CASSWTENTEAFF
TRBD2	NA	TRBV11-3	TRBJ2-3	TGTGCCAGCAGCGTCGGACTAGCGGGGGGGACAGATACGCAGTATTTT	CASSVGLAGGTDTQYF
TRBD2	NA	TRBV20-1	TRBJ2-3	TGCAGTGCTAGTCGACTAGCGGGAGTGGTTGCAGATACGCAGTATTTT	CSASRLAGVVADTQYF
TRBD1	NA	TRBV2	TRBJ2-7	TGTGCCTCCCGACTGGACAGGGACCTCTACGAGCAGTACTTC	CASRLDRDLYEQYF
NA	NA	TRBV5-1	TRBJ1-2	TGCGCCAGCAGCTTGGGGCAGGGTTTAGGCTACACCTTC	CASSLGQGLGYTF
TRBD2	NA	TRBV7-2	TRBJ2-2	TGTGCCAGCAGCTTGCTAGCGGGAATGAACACCGGGGAGCTGTTTTTT	CASSLLAGMNTGELFF
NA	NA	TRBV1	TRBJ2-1	TGCACCAGCAGCCAAGATGGGTGGATAGCCCCCACCACTTACAATGAGCAGTTCTTC	CTSSQDGWIAPTTYNEQFF
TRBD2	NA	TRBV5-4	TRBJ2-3	TGTGCCAGCAGCTTAAAGCGGGAGTCAGATACGCAGTATTTT	CASSLKRESDTQYF
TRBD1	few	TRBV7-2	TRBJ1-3	TGTGCCAGCAGCTCACAGGGGGCCGATGGAAACACCATATATTTT	CASSSQGADGNTIYF
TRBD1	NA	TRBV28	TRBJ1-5	TGTGCCAGCAGTCTAAACAGGGGGGGGGATAGCAATCAGCCCCAGCATTTT	CASSLNRGGDSNQPQHF
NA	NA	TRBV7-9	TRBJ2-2	TGTGCCAGCAGGTTTACAGCGAACACCGGGGAGCTGTTTTTT	CASRFTANTGELFF
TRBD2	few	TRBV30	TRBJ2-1	TGTGCCTGGAGTGTAGGTGCTAGCGGGAGAGGGAATGAGCAGTTCTTC	CAWSVGASGRGNEQFF
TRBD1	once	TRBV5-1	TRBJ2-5	TGCGCCAGCAGCTTGGGGGGCTCCTCGACAGGGGGCGACGAGACCCAGTACTTC	CASSLGGSSTGGDETQYF
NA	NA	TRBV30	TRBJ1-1	TGTGCCTGGACCAACGCAGGGTACACTGAAGCTTTCTTT	CAWTNAGYTEAFF
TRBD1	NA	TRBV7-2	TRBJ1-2	TGTGCCAGCAGCCCGGGACAGGGGAGGGGCTACACCTTC	CASSPGQGRGYTF
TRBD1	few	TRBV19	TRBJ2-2	TGTGCCAGTAGTAGGGGACAGGGGACGGGCACCGGGGAGCTGTTTTTT	CASSRGQGTGTGELFF
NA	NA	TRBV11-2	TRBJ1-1	TGTGCCAGCAGCTTAGAGTTCACATCTGAAGCTTTCTTT	CASSLEFTSEAFF
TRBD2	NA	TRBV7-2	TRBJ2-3	TGTGCCAGCAGCCGGATGGGACTAGAAGGGACAGATACGCAGTATTTT	CASSRMGLEGTDTQYF
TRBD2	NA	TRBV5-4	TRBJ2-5	TGTGCCAGCAGCGGGGGACTAGCGGGAGTAAGTAGAGAGACCCAGTACTTC	CASSGGLAGVSRETQYF
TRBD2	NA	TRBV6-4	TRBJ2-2	TGTGCCAGCAGTGACTCGGCTAGCGGGGGGTTGAACACCGGGGAGCTGTTTTTT	CASSDSASGGLNTGELFF
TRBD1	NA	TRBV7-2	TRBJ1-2	TGTGCCAGCAGCCCGACAGGGGGCTATGGCTACACCTTC	CASSPTGGYGYTF
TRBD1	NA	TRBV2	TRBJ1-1	TGTGCCAGCAGATCGGACAGGGGCGAGACTGAAGCTTTCTTT	CASRSDRGETEAFF
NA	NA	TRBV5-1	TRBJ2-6	TGCGCCAGCAAACGCGGAAGGGAGTCTGGGGCCAACGTCCTGACTTTC	CASKRGRESGANVLTF
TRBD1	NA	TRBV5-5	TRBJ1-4	TGTGCCAGCAGCCTAACCACAGGGGGGGAAAAACTGTTTTTT	CASSLTTGGEKLFF